This T cell receptor beta chain was recorded in a study of naive and memory T cell subsets. Notes on the study in general: There was no ground truth to check naive and memory subset results. Possibly reflecting memory cells re-expressing CD45RA, a few larger clonotypes occurred in naive repertoires, especially CD8. Over 90% of naive TCR sequences appeared only once, unlike memory subsets.

CMV status came from CD4+ T cell IFNgamma after overnight CMV lysate stimulation of fresh PBMCs. Cells stained for CD3, CD4, CD8, CD45RA and CD27 were sorted into four subsets. Remarks on this clonotype: Its antigen is currently unknown. A read error may account for a junction end that differs from germline.

Germline V gene sequence: CDR1 LGHNA, CDR2 YSLEER. The CDR3 covers 15 residues. An equimolar mix of two oligonucleotides served as the beta constant-region primer for TRBC1 and TRBC2. Four rounds of PCR amplified the ligated cDNA using nested alpha and beta constant-region primers plus SP2. MiXCR, run by TCRdb on the UMI-ligation and nested PCR reads, gives a single entry per CDR3 protein. Of around 100,000 distinct CDR3 sequences in the sample, about 15% were seen once. The V gene is TRBV4-3, the J gene TRBJ2-7, with D perhaps matching TRBD1 (6 bases). The sequence derives from a human donor in good health. The sample consisted of naive CD8+ T cells from blood. CDR3 in DNA: TGCGCCAGCAGTCAAGAGTGGACAGTCTCCTACGAGCAGTACTTC. Residues: CASSQEWTVSYEQYF.